This T cell receptor (beta chain) was sequenced in a study of cytomegalovirus exposure and HLA in healthy donors. Across the study: The approximately 130 validation repertoires matched the roughly 630 first-cohort repertoires in platform, a later analysis reported.

Trimming stripped 7 bases from V and 8 bases from J, with 20 bases between. The CDR3 sequence is 14 residues long. Germline CDR1 and CDR2: MNHNY and SVGAGI (reference sequence). A remark on this clone: Its antigen is as yet unknown.

Profiled with immunoSEQ multiplex PCR; TCRdb holds only in-frame clones, not every one. The sample contains some 130,000 clones, 89% of which appear only once. The study drew the donors from its 120-subject validation cohort, separate from the 666-subject first cohort. Study outcomes and limitations: Three chains tied to CMV proved CMV antigen-specific in vitro.

The source of this sequence is a woman between 18 and 30 years old in good health and CMV-seronegative. Sequencing was carried out using PBMCs. This rearrangement joins TRBV6-6 to TRBJ1-2; TRBD1 is a possible D gene (6 bases). In nucleotides, the CDR3 is TGTGCCAGCACCCAGGGGTACAGGGAGGGAGGCTACACCTTC. Residues: CASTQGYREGGYTF.